The 24 T cell receptor beta chains below all came from one sample that was sequenced in a study of blood T cell repertoires in COVID-19. Libraries were prepared by immunoSEQ multiplex PCR; TCRdb keeps only in-frame clonotypes and omits some of them. The sample comprises approximately 240,000 clones, 75% to 90% of which are singletons, and under 4% rests with the top ten. Sequences were obtained from PBMCs or T cells enriched from blood (not recorded which). Receptors were obtained from a woman under 30 in a cohort exposed to, infected with or recovered from COVID-19 (not recorded which).

The V and J genes are TRBV11-2 and TRBJ1-4; perhaps TRBD1 as D (6 bases). Between the trimmed V and J ends, which lost 0 bases and 4 bases, there was a span of 12 bases. CDR1 and CDR2 from the germline V gene are SGHAT and FQNNGV. The CDR3 sequence is 16 residues long. The CDR3 spells CASSLDIRGGNEKLFF. The DNA for the CDR3 is TGTGCCAGCAGCTTAGATATCAGGGGCGGTAATGAAAAACTGTTTTTT.

This clone was found once. The rearrangement links TRBV28 to TRBJ1-4, with TRBD1 matching over 11 bases. Germline loops: CDR1 MDHEN, CDR2 SYDVKM. The CDR3 is made up of 15 amino acids. The V and J ends lost 7 bases and 5 bases, in that order; junction bases with no gene match: 6. CDR3 region: CASILRTGGNEKLFF. The CDR3 DNA is TGTGCCAGCATCCTCCGGACAGGGGGCAATGAAAAACTGTTTTTT. Full variable domain (missing parts from reference TRBV28 and TRBJ1-4): DVKVTQSSRYLVKRTGEKVFLECVQDMDHENMFWYRQDPGLGLRLIYFSYDVKMKEKGDIPEGYSVSREKKERFSLILESASTNQTSMYLCASILRTGGNEKLFFGSGTQLSVL.

This chain joins TRBV14 and TRBJ2-5; 9 bases match TRBD2. Per the germline V gene, CDR1 is SGHDN and CDR2 is FVKESK. Unmatched junction bases numbered 5, after V lost 2 bases and J lost 4 bases. This CDR3 has 15 residues. CDR3 bases: TGTGCCAGCAGCCAACGGCTAGCGGGAAGAGAGACCCAGTACTTC. Protein sequence: CASSQRLAGRETQYF.

The chain carries TRBV10-1 and TRBJ2-7; no definite D call. Germline V gene lookup returns CDR1 WNHNN and CDR2 SYGVQD (reference sequence). Trimming left V 4 bases short and J 3 bases short, with 10 bases between. The CDR3 runs 13 residues. The CDR3 spells CASSGQRFYEQYF. The CDR3 region has the DNA TGCGCCAGCAGTGGCCAGCGTTTCTACGAGCAGTACTTC.

The chain joins TRBV11-3 to TRBJ2-1; a weak D match, TRBD2 (6 bases). V was pared by 2 bases and J by 6 bases, with 8 bases between. The CDR3 has 13 residues. CDR1 SGHNT and CDR2 YENEEA come from the germline V gene. The CDR3 reads CASSLTSFNEQFF. Written as DNA, the CDR3 is TGTGCCAGCAGCTTAACTAGCTTCAATGAGCAGTTCTTC.

The rearrangement joins TRBV10-2 to TRBJ2-1, with 13 nucleotides matching TRBD2. Germline CDR1 and CDR2: WSHSY and SAAADI. V shed 3 bases and J 9 bases; nucleotides not matched to a gene: 5. The CDR3 extends over 15 amino acids. The CDR3 loop is CASSENGLAGAEQFF. For the CDR3, the DNA is TGCGCCAGCAGTGAAAACGGACTAGCGGGGGCTGAGCAGTTCTTC.

The rearrangement joins TRBV19 to TRBJ1-2; TRBD1 aligns across 8 bases. The germline V gene has CDR1 LNHDA and CDR2 SQIVND (reference sequence). The V gene end was trimmed by 3 bases and the J gene end by 8 bases; junction bases not matched to a gene: 8. The CDR3 runs 14 residues. CDR3 region: CASSISTGEDGYTF. Here the CDR3 DNA reads TGTGCCAGTAGTATCTCGACAGGGGAGGACGGCTACACCTTC.

Of note for this clone: Other DNA sequences in this specimen translate into the identical CDR3. The chain couples TRBV29-1 to TRBJ2-2, with unresolved D. In germline, CDR1 is SQVTM, CDR2 ANQGSEA. This CDR3 is 11 amino acids long. V was clipped by 4 bases and J by 5 bases, with 5 bases between them. In DNA, the CDR3 is TGCAGCGTTGCCGGTACCGGGGAGCTGTTTTTT. Translating it yields CSVAGTGELFF.

This clone was counted once. CDR3 DNA: TGTGCCAGCAGCTCAGAGACAGGGGGCTATTCCCAGTACTTC. This translates into CASSSETGGYSQYF. This sequence joins TRBV11-1 and TRBJ2-5, with 10 bases fitting TRBD1. Germline values: CDR1 SGHAT, CDR2 FQDESV (reference sequence). V lost 4 bases to trimming and J lost 9 bases; unmatched junction nucleotides: 8. The CDR3 totals 14 residues.

V is TRBV10-1 and J is TRBJ2-1, with D perhaps matching TRBD1 (6 bases). This CDR3 region has 13 residues. Germline V gene data show CDR1 as WNHNN and CDR2 as SYGVQD (reference sequence). The V end was cut by 5 bases, the J end by 4 bases, with 9 bases between. The CDR3 spells CASSYTGYNEQFF. CDR3 nucleotide sequence: TGCGCCAGCAGTTATACAGGGTACAATGAGCAGTTCTTC.

V is TRBV2 and J is TRBJ1-6; the D gene is possibly TRBD1 (6 bases). Trimming pared 8 bases from V and 7 bases from J, leaving 24 bases between. Looked up from germline, CDR1 is SNHLY and CDR2 is FYNNEI. The length of the CDR3 is 17 residues. The CDR3, as DNA: TGTGCCAGCGTGACAGGAATGGGGCTTGAAGGCAATTCACCCCTCCACTTT. Protein sequence: CASVTGMGLEGNSPLHF.

Details on this clone: The sample holds other DNA sequences that translate to the same CDR3. In nucleotides, the CDR3 is TGTGCCAGCAGCTTGGACTTGAGGACTGAAGCTTTCTTT. Encoded protein: CASSLDLRTEAFF. The chain joins TRBV7-2 to TRBJ1-1; D is unclear. CDR1 and CDR2 (germline): SGHTA, FQGNSA. This CDR3 is built from 13 residues. Trimming removed 3 bases from V and 5 bases from J, with 10 bases in between.

The gene calls are TRBV6-2 or TRBV6-3 and TRBJ1-6; the D is unclear. With 2 bases removed from V and 7 bases from J, the gap between germline ends came to 15 bases. CDR1 MNHEY and CDR2 SVGEGT come from the germline V gene. The CDR3 length is 16 residues. In nucleotides, the CDR3 is TGTGCCAGCAGTTACGAGCCGACAAGATCAAATTCACCCCTCCACTTT. It translates to CASSYEPTRSNSPLHF.

The chain recombines TRBV19 with TRBJ2-4; D is perhaps TRBD1 (6 bases). CDR3 length equals 16 residues. Trimming pared 4 bases from V and 0 bases from J, leaving 13 bases between. The germline V gene encodes CDR1 LNHDA and CDR2 SQIVND (reference sequence). CDR3 nucleotide sequence: TGTGCCAGTAGTACACAGGGTGAACTAGCCAAAAACATTCAGTACTTC. Translated: CASSTQGELAKNIQYF.

As DNA, the CDR3 is TGTGCCAGCAGTTTAAGGGCAGGGTCCAGGAACACTGAAGCTTTCTTT. Amino acid sequence: CASSLRAGSRNTEAFF. The chain has TRBV27 and TRBJ1-1, with D possibly being TRBD1 (5 bases). Per germline, CDR1 MNHEY and CDR2 SMNVEV (reference sequence). This CDR3 contains 16 residues. V was clipped by 2 bases and J by 1 base, with 14 bases between them.

The chain links TRBV5-1 to TRBJ1-4, with D possibly TRBD1 on 5 matching bases. The ends were cut back, 4 bases at V and 5 bases at J, with 18 bases in the middle. CDR1 is SGHRS, CDR2 YFSETQ, per germline. This CDR3 region has 16 residues. The CDR3 is CASSLGNLAGNEKLFF. For the CDR3, the DNA is TGCGCCAGCAGCCTGGGTAACCTGGCAGGGAATGAAAAACTGTTTTTT. Together with reference TRBV5-1 and TRBJ1-4, the CDR3 gives the full variable domain: KAGVTQTPRYLIKTRGQQVTLSCSPISGHRSVSWYQQTPGQGLQFLFEYFSETQRNKGNFPGRFSGRQFSNSRSEMNVSTLELGDSALYLCASSLGNLAGNEKLFFGSGTQLSVL.

The chain is built from TRBV9 and TRBJ2-7; D call uncertain. From germline, CDR1 is SGDLS and CDR2 YYNGEE. Trimming took 0 bases from V and 5 from J, leaving 15 bases between them. CDR3 length: 15 amino acids. The CDR3 DNA reads TGTGCCAGCAGCGTAGGGGCTCCCGTAGTGGACGAGCAGTACTTC. This gives the protein CASSVGAPVVDEQYF.

This clone was observed once. This rearrangement joins TRBV9 to TRBJ2-2; 9 nucleotides agree with TRBD2. Germline lookup yields CDR1 SGDLS and CDR2 YYNGEE. The ends lost 3 bases at V and 1 base at J; junction bases unmatched: 7. This CDR3 has 17 residues. The CDR3 protein is CASSGGRGIRNTGELFF. Here the CDR3 DNA reads TGTGCCAGCAGCGGCGGGAGGGGCATAAGGAACACCGGGGAGCTGTTTTTT.

This chain uses TRBV5-4 with TRBJ2-3; D remains unclear. V was clipped by 0 bases and J by 3 bases, with 5 bases between them. The CDR3 extends over 13 amino acids. CDR1 and CDR2 from the germline V gene are SGHNT and YYREEE (reference sequence). CDR3: CASSLDSTDTQYF. CDR3 sequence (DNA): TGTGCCAGCAGCTTGGACTCAACAGATACGCAGTATTTT.

This chain links TRBV14 with TRBJ2-3; the match to TRBD1 covers 7 bases. Per germline, CDR1 SGHDN and CDR2 FVKESK. Losses at the gene ends were 3 bases for V and 5 bases for J; bases not matched to a gene: 11. CDR3 length equals 16 residues. For the CDR3, the DNA is TGTGCCAGCAGCCAGCAGGTGGGGACAGATCAAGATACGCAGTATTTT. Its translation: CASSQQVGTDQDTQYF.

This clone was seen only a few times. This chain connects TRBV5-1 to TRBJ1-4; no clear D gene. Per germline, CDR1 SGHRS and CDR2 YFSETQ. This CDR3 spans 15 amino acids. Trimming shortened V by 3 bases and J by 3 bases, and 12 bases separated the two germline ends. Written as DNA, the CDR3 is TGCGCCAGCAGCTCCGCAGGTTCTGCTAATGAAAAACTGTTTTTT. It translates to CASSSAGSANEKLFF.

The chain combines TRBV3-1 (or the pseudogene TRBV3-2) with TRBJ1-5, with 7 bases fitting TRBD1. The V gene's germline CDR1 is LGHDT and CDR2 YNNKEL (reference sequence). Trimming at V came to 5 bases and at J to 3 bases, leaving 4 bases not matched to a gene. The CDR3 loop spans 14 amino acids. CDR3 loop: CASSTGTVNQPQHF. The CDR3 DNA reads TGTGCCAGCAGCACCGGGACAGTCAATCAGCCCCAGCATTTT.

The genes are TRBV9 and TRBJ2-3; TRBD2 matches at 13 bases. The junction had 7 bases not matched to a gene; V was cut back by 0 bases and J by 6 bases. The CDR3 contains 17 residues. Germline V gives CDR1 SGDLS, CDR2 YYNGEE. In nucleotides, the CDR3 is TGTGCCAGCAGCGTAGAACTAGCGGGGGGGCCAGGGGATACGCAGTATTTT. It codes for CASSVELAGGPGDTQYF.

The V call is TRBV4-1, the J call TRBJ1-1; perhaps TRBD1 as D (6 bases). Germline loops: CDR1 MGHRA, CDR2 YSYEKL. With 3 bases removed from V and 0 bases from J, the gap between germline ends came to 20 bases. CDR3 size: 18 residues. CDR3 sequence: CASSQDPPGQHLNTEAFF. The CDR3 DNA follows: TGCGCCAGCAGCCAGGACCCACCGGGACAACATTTGAACACTGAAGCTTTCTTT.